Below, 30 T cell receptor beta chains from the same sample are listed, as sequenced in a study of T cell repertoires in cytomegalovirus infection. MiXCR, applied by TCRdb to the reads, yields one record per CDR3 protein. This sample yields around 570,000 distinct CDR3 sequences, of which over 35% are seen a single time; 40% to 60% belongs to the top ten. What these receptors recognize is not known. The source material was cultured PBMCs, sampled from culture after CMV antigen stimulation. These receptors originate from a human donor in good health (CMV status not recorded). Some clones in this sample may be carry-over from other donors' samples.

The J gene is TRBJ2-2, the V gene TRBV2; no definite D call. The CDR3 loop spans 13 amino acids. Germline V gives CDR1 SNHLY, CDR2 FYNNEI. The V end was cut by 2 bases, the J end by 5 bases, with 6 bases between. The CDR3 sequence: CASSELGTGELFF. DNA for the CDR3: TGTGCCAGCAGTGAACTAGGAACCGGGGAGCTGTTTTTT.

This clonotype was picked up a small number of times. In nucleotides, the CDR3 is TGTGCCAGCAGTTTAGTGCTGACCACAGATACGCAGTATTTT. Translating gives CASSLVLTTDTQYF. This chain connects TRBV12-3 or TRBV12-4 to TRBJ2-3, with D unclear. The CDR3 is made up of 14 amino acids. Trimming cost V 1 base and J 2 bases, with 7 bases left between them.

CDR3 sequence reads: CASIWGRGGNYGYTF. Here the CDR3 DNA reads TGTGCCAGCATTTGGGGGCGAGGGGGCAACTATGGCTACACCTTC. V usage is TRBV28 and J usage is TRBJ1-2, with 7 bases matching TRBD1. Germline loops: CDR1 MDHEN, CDR2 SYDVKM. V gave up 7 bases and J gave up 2 bases; unmatched junction bases: 10. The CDR3 covers 15 residues.

The V gene is TRBV4-1, the J gene TRBJ2-3; the D gene is possibly TRBD2 (7 bases). Germline V lookup: CDR1 MGHRA, CDR2 YSYEKL. This CDR3 has 13 amino acids. Deletions cut 7 bases from V and 6 bases from J, with 14 bases between. CDR3 loop: CASTGGPGDTQYF. The CDR3 nucleotides are TGCGCCAGCACCGGGGGGCCCGGGGATACGCAGTATTTT.

This chain uses TRBV11-1 with TRBJ2-3; possibly TRBD1 or TRBD2 for D (5 bases each). CDR1 is SGHAT and CDR2 is FQDESV in the germline V gene (reference sequence). This CDR3 contains 14 residues. V was trimmed by 6 bases and J by 2 bases, leaving 12 bases between them. CDR3 nucleotides: TGTGCCAGCAGGGCCCGGGGCGCCACAGATACGCAGTATTTT. It is translated as CASRARGATDTQYF.

In its sample, this clonotype was seen a few times. The chain has TRBV28 and TRBJ2-3, with a possible D match to TRBD1 (7 bases). The CDR3 sequence is 14 residues long. Germline V gene sequence: CDR1 MDHEN, CDR2 SYDVKM. The germline V and J ends were trimmed by 6 bases and 4 bases, with 14 bases remaining between them. For the CDR3, the DNA is TGTGCCAGCAGCCTTCAGGGGGGCCCAGATACGCAGTATTTT. It yields the protein CASSLQGGPDTQYF.

V is TRBV6-2 or TRBV6-3 and J is TRBJ2-3; 10 bases fit TRBD2. J lost 6 bases, V lost 4 bases, and 13 bases had no gene match. The germline CDR1 and CDR2 sequences are MNHEY and SVGEGT. This CDR3 has 17 amino acids. The CDR3 region has the DNA TGTGCCAGCAGTTTCCGAGCGGGAGGGCCGACTTCGGATACGCAGTATTTT. This encodes CASSFRAGGPTSDTQYF.

The sample holds a few counts of this clonotype. The rearrangement joins TRBV7-2 to TRBJ2-7; TRBD2 agrees at 10 bases. V dropped 2 bases and J dropped 5; count of bases not matched to a gene: 6. The germline V gene encodes CDR1 SGHTA and CDR2 FQGNSA. The CDR3 has 15 residues. The CDR3 sequence: CASSLKREGRNEQYF. CDR3 DNA sequence: TGTGCCAGCAGCTTAAAGCGGGAGGGCCGGAACGAGCAGTACTTC.

The J gene is TRBJ2-1, the V gene TRBV29-1, with TRBD1 identical over 11 bases. The ends lost 1 base at V and 6 bases at J; junction bases unmatched: 2. CDR1 is SQVTM, CDR2 ANQGSEA, per germline. The CDR3 sequence is 14 residues long. CDR3 bases: TGCAGCGTTGAAGTTGGACAGGGGGCCAATGAGCAGTTCTTC. Translated: CSVEVGQGANEQFF.

Remarks on this clonotype: This CDR3 is missing its conserved last phenylalanine or tryptophan, likely due to a read error. This chain connects TRBV12-3 or TRBV12-4 to TRBJ1-1; 7 bases are shared with TRBD1. After removal of 3 bases from V and 7 bases from J, the junction contained 5 bases not matched to a gene. The CDR3 has 13 residues. The DNA for the CDR3 is TGTGCCAGCAGTTTCGGGACAGCCCGTGAAGCTTTCTCT. As protein: CASSFGTAREAFS.

The chain joins TRBV7-2 to TRBJ1-2, with D perhaps matching TRBD1 (5 bases). Germline V CDR1 and CDR2: SGHTA, FQGNSA. The CDR3 extends over 14 amino acids. With 1 base removed from V and 8 bases from J, the gap between germline ends came to 14 bases. The CDR3, as DNA: TGTGCCAGCAGCTTAGGCGGGGGAGCCATGGGCTACACCTTC. Its translation is CASSLGGGAMGYTF.

This rearrangement joins TRBV7-2 to TRBJ2-3; 10 positions match TRBD2. This CDR3 is 16 amino acids long. Germline V gene data show CDR1 as SGHTA and CDR2 as FQGNSA. V shed 2 bases, J shed 4 bases, and the junction held 6 bases outside the gene matches. DNA for the CDR3: TGTGCCAGCAGCTTATCTAGCGGGAGCTTCGCAGATACGCAGTATTTT. Encoded protein: CASSLSSGSFADTQYF.

The V and J genes are TRBV28 and TRBJ2-3, with no clear D. This CDR3 spans 15 amino acids. V gave up 2 bases and J gave up 6 bases, with 15 bases separating them. Germline V lookup: CDR1 MDHEN, CDR2 SYDVKM. The CDR3 is CASSLAPHRLDTQYF. In nucleotides, the CDR3 is TGTGCCAGCAGTTTAGCCCCTCACCGCCTCGATACGCAGTATTTT.

The CDR3 DNA reads TGCAGTGCTCGGAGGGCCGGGTACACCGGGGAGCTGTTTTTT. Protein: CSARRAGYTGELFF. The chain uses TRBV20-1 and TRBJ2-2; D perhaps matches TRBD2 (6 bases). Germline values: CDR1 DFQATT, CDR2 SNEGSKA (reference sequence). The CDR3 contains 14 residues. V was pared by 5 bases and J by 3 bases, with 13 bases between.

This sequence joins TRBV20-1 and TRBJ2-3; D is ambiguous. Trimming left V 6 bases short and J 4 bases short, with 14 bases between. The CDR3 is 13 residues long. CDR1 and CDR2 from the germline V gene are DFQATT and SNEGSKA (reference sequence). The CDR3 DNA follows: TGCAGTGCCGATAAGGGCAAGGCAGATACGCAGTATTTT. Amino acid sequence: CSADKGKADTQYF.

The genes are TRBV5-1 and TRBJ2-7; D is perhaps TRBD1 or TRBD2 (5 bases each). V shed 4 bases and J shed 4 bases, with 15 bases lying between them. CDR3 length equals 14 residues. From germline, CDR1 is SGHRS and CDR2 YFSETQ. The DNA for the CDR3 is TGCGCCAGCAGCCAAGGGACGGGGATGTACGAGCAGTACTTC. It codes for CASSQGTGMYEQYF.

This clonotype was picked up a small number of times. The rearrangement joins TRBV7-2 to TRBJ2-5, with D perhaps TRBD1 or TRBD2 (5 bases each). Germline CDR1 and CDR2: SGHTA and FQGNSA. This CDR3 has 13 residues. V lost 5 bases and J lost 6, with 13 bases in between. CDR3 region: CASSPRDGKTQYF. CDR3 DNA sequence: TGTGCCAGCAGCCCACGGGACGGGAAGACCCAGTACTTC.

This clonotype was found a few times. The chain links TRBV11-2 to TRBJ2-3, with 7 bases identical to TRBD2. Germline loops: CDR1 SGHAT, CDR2 FQNNGV. The junction had 7 bases not matched to a gene; V was cut back by 3 bases and J by 4 bases. The CDR3 covers 15 residues. CDR3 region: CASSFGATSADTQYF. CDR3 sequence (DNA): TGTGCCAGCAGCTTTGGGGCAACTAGCGCAGATACGCAGTATTTT.

The rearrangement links TRBV11-2 to TRBJ1-6; the D is unclear. Trimming took 4 bases from V and 0 from J, leaving 13 bases between them. The germline gives CDR1 SGHAT, CDR2 FQNNGV. This CDR3 is 17 amino acids long. The chain's CDR3 is CASSSKGRHSYNSPLHF. The CDR3 DNA reads TGTGCCAGCAGCTCCAAGGGTCGGCACTCCTATAATTCACCCCTCCACTTT.

This clonotype came up many times. The chain uses TRBV24-1 and TRBJ2-7; 9 bases line up with TRBD2. Germline lookup yields CDR1 KGHDR and CDR2 SFDVKD. The junction had 8 bases not matched to a gene; V was cut back by 2 bases and J by 1 base. The CDR3 runs 17 residues. CDR3 loop: CATSDSSGTSISYEQYF. Written as DNA, the CDR3 is TGTGCCACCAGTGATTCCTCCGGGACTAGCATTTCCTACGAGCAGTACTTC.

The genes are TRBV27 and TRBJ2-1, with 9 positions matching TRBD2. CDR3 length: 11 residues. V lost 7 bases, J lost 9 bases, and 1 base stayed unmatched. Looked up from germline, CDR1 is MNHEY and CDR2 is SMNVEV (reference sequence). Here the CDR3 DNA reads TGTGCCAGCATTAGCGGGGGTGAGCAGTTCTTC. Translation: CASISGGEQFF.

Only a few counts were recorded for this clonotype. J is TRBJ1-4 and V is TRBV7-2; TRBD1 is a possible D gene (5 bases). This CDR3 spans 15 amino acids. Germline lookup yields CDR1 SGHTA and CDR2 FQGNSA. Trimming stripped 6 bases from V and 7 bases from J, with 18 bases between. CDR3 amino acids: CASSPRRGTGEKLFF. CDR3 DNA sequence: TGTGCCAGCAGTCCGCGACGGGGGACGGGTGAAAAACTGTTTTTT.

CDR3 loop: CASSSWTSRETQYF. In DNA, the CDR3 is TGCGCCAGCAGCTCATGGACTAGTAGGGAGACCCAGTACTTC. The chain employs TRBV5-1 and TRBJ2-5; TRBD2 agrees at 7 bases. Germline CDR1 and CDR2: SGHRS and YFSETQ. The CDR3 extends over 14 amino acids. The junction had 7 bases not matched to a gene; V was cut back by 3 bases and J by 5 bases.

Note on this clonotype: The junction does not match germline at one end; this may be a read error. The chain has TRBV6-1 and TRBJ1-1; 7 bases fit TRBD1. Germline V gives CDR1 MNHNS, CDR2 SASEGT. This CDR3 region has 14 residues. The CDR3 here is CASREGGTNTEAFF. CDR3 bases: TGTGCCAGCAGGGAAGGGGGCACGAACACTGAAGCTTTCTTT.

The rearrangement uses TRBV5-1 and TRBJ1-6; unclear D gene. There are 13 residues in the CDR3. CDR1 SGHRS and CDR2 YFSETQ come from the germline V gene. Trimming shortened V by 4 bases and J by 11 bases, and 13 bases separated the two germline ends. CDR3 sequence reads: CASSPGEDPPLHF. For the CDR3, the DNA is TGCGCCAGCAGCCCCGGGGAGGATCCACCCCTCCACTTT.

V is TRBV7-2 and J is TRBJ1-4, with D maybe TRBD1 (5 bases). Germline CDR1 and CDR2: SGHTA and FQGNSA. The CDR3 spans 16 residues. The V and J ends lost 2 bases and 4 bases respectively, with 14 bases between them. The CDR3, as DNA: TGTGCCAGCAGCTTAAATCCCACAGGCCATAATGAAAAACTGTTTTTT. This translates into CASSLNPTGHNEKLFF.

V and J are TRBV30 and TRBJ1-1; D is perhaps TRBD1 (5 bases). Deletions cut 3 bases from V and 11 bases from J, with 19 bases between. Looked up from germline, CDR1 is GTSNPN and CDR2 is SVGIG (reference sequence). This CDR3 is built from 13 residues. The CDR3 nucleotides are TGTGCCTGGAGCGAATCGGGGGACGATAGCGCTTTCTTT. Translated: CAWSESGDDSAFF.

The chain combines TRBV12-3 or TRBV12-4 with TRBJ2-1; 16 bases agree with TRBD2. Unmatched junction bases numbered 2, after V lost 4 bases and J lost 2 bases. The CDR3 sequence is 17 residues long. CDR3 bases: TGTGCCAGCAGTTCGGGACTAGCGGGGGGGCCCTACAATGAGCAGTTCTTC. Protein product: CASSSGLAGGPYNEQFF.

This CDR3 reads CASRMTDEKLFF. The CDR3 DNA sequence: TGTGCCAGCAGGATGACAGATGAAAAACTGTTTTTT. This chain connects TRBV6-1 to TRBJ1-4; D perhaps matches TRBD1 (5 bases). V lost 6 bases to trimming and J lost 6 bases, with 8 bases between them. Germline CDR1 reads MNHNS; CDR2 reads SASEGT. This CDR3 spans 12 amino acids.

This chain uses TRBV18 with TRBJ2-1; 7 positions agree with TRBD2. J lost 8 bases, V lost 3 bases, and 4 bases had no gene match. The length of the CDR3 is 13 residues. Per germline, CDR1 KGHSH and CDR2 LQKENI. The CDR3 is CASSPRTRDEQFF. DNA for the CDR3: TGTGCCAGCTCACCGAGGACTAGAGATGAGCAGTTCTTC.